This section outlines one T cell receptor beta chain sequence together with its context. Its matching antigen is unknown. This sample was included in a study of T cell responses to AZD1222 COVID-19 vaccine. Notes on the study in general: All repertoire sampling was performed exclusively after the peak T cell response. The donor group comprised mostly white British people and more females; the analysis possibly underestimated clonal diversity.

The assay was immunoSEQ multiplex PCR, and TCRdb's table has in-frame clones only and misses some. The top ten clones hold 3.1% of a sample with about 140,000 clones, roughly 91% of them seen once. The germline gives CDR1 LNHDA, CDR2 SQIVND (reference sequence). The CDR3 has 14 residues. V lost 5 bases to trimming and J lost 4 bases, with 14 bases between them. V and J are TRBV19 and TRBJ1-2, with D perhaps TRBD1 (6 bases). Here the sequenced sample was peripheral blood, taken 28 days after the second AZD1222 dose. This clonotype was obtained from an adult who received the AZD1222 COVID-19 vaccine. This CDR3 is CASSFRGLSYGYTF. CDR3 DNA: TGTGCCAGTAGTTTTAGGGGGTTGAGCTATGGCTACACCTTC.